The 28 T cell receptor beta chains in this list originate from one sample, sequenced in a study of T cell repertoires in ileal Crohn's disease. The method was immunoSEQ multiplex PCR; TCRdb's version includes in-frame clones alone and lacks a portion of them. This sample has over 14,000 clones, with 80% found just once. The sequencing sample was made of ileal tissue. These receptor sequences come from an adult with Crohn's disease.

The genes are TRBV2 and TRBJ1-1, with no clear D. The CDR3 sequence is 14 residues long. Trimming took 5 bases from V and 0 from J, leaving 10 bases between them. Germline CDR1 SNHLY, CDR2 FYNNEI. The CDR3 loop is CASSPSLMNTEAFF. The CDR3 DNA reads TGTGCCAGCAGTCCATCTCTAATGAACACTGAAGCTTTCTTT.

V and J are TRBV7-9 and TRBJ1-1; D not resolved. CDR3 length: 14 residues. CDR1 and CDR2 (germline): SEHNR, FQNEAQ (reference sequence). V gave up 5 bases and J gave up 0 bases, with 10 bases separating them. The CDR3 sequence: CASSRTGMNTEAFF. CDR3 in DNA: TGTGCCAGCAGCCGGACTGGTATGAACACTGAAGCTTTCTTT.

The chain joins TRBV12-5 to TRBJ2-5; 13 bases line up with TRBD2. Judging by the DNA end, TRBJ2-7 fits better; the J call may be wrong. The germline CDR1 and CDR2 sequences are LGHNT and FRNRAP. CDR3 size: 18 residues. Written as DNA, the CDR3 is TGTGCTAGTGGTTTGGCCGGGACTAGCGGGATCCGCTCCTACGAGCAGTACTTC. Translation: CASGLAGTSGIRSYEQYF.

The chain couples TRBV30 to TRBJ1-5; 8 bases fit TRBD1. V was clipped by 0 bases and J by 6 bases; unmatched bases: 10. The CDR3 loop spans 16 amino acids. Germline V lookup: CDR1 GTSNPN, CDR2 SVGIG (reference sequence). The CDR3 reads CAWSVKAGQGFQPQHF. CDR3 sequence (DNA): TGTGCCTGGAGTGTAAAGGCTGGACAGGGCTTTCAGCCCCAGCATTTT.

Details on this clone: Compared with germline, one end of the junction differs, possibly owing to a read error. The chain is built from TRBV7-2 and TRBJ2-1, with D maybe TRBD1 (5 bases). Germline V lookup: CDR1 SGHTA, CDR2 FQGNSA. The length of the CDR3 is 15 residues. The CDR3 DNA follows: TGTGCCAGCAACTTAGGGTTGGGGCCTTACAATGAGCAGTTCTTC. It is translated as CASNLGLGPYNEQFF.

V and J are TRBV2 and TRBJ1-4, with a weak D call TRBD1 (5 bases). The CDR3 loop spans 14 amino acids. Germline values: CDR1 SNHLY, CDR2 FYNNEI. Between the trimmed V and J ends, which lost 5 bases and 5 bases, there was a span of 12 bases. This CDR3 is CASSNERGNEKLFF. The CDR3 DNA reads TGTGCCAGCAGTAACGAACGGGGGAATGAAAAACTGTTTTTT.

This clone has only a few counts. The chain employs TRBV29-1 and TRBJ1-1, with 9 nucleotides matching TRBD1. The ends lost 4 bases at V and 4 bases at J; junction bases unmatched: 16. The CDR3 totals 17 residues. Germline V lookup: CDR1 SQVTM, CDR2 ANQGSEA. This CDR3 is CSVAGTGLNLWGTEAFF. CDR3 nucleotides: TGCAGCGTTGCTGGGACAGGGCTAAATTTGTGGGGCACTGAAGCTTTCTTT. The full variable domain, its missing parts supplied by reference TRBV29-1 and TRBJ1-1, is SAVISQKPSRDICQRGTSLTIQCQVDSQVTMMFWYRQQPGQSLTLIATANQGSEATYESGFVIDKFPISRPNLTFSTLTVSNMSPEDSSIYLCSVAGTGLNLWGTEAFFGQGTRLTVV.

The J gene is TRBJ1-1, the V gene TRBV7-6; a possible D gene is TRBD1 (5 bases). This CDR3 has 14 residues. The V and J ends lost 1 base and 6 bases respectively, with 12 bases between them. CDR1 is SGHVS and CDR2 is FNYEAQ in the germline V gene. The CDR3 DNA reads as TGTGCCAGCAGCTTAGTACGGGGGGACGCTGAAGCTTTCTTT. Protein product: CASSLVRGDAEAFF.

Turning to this clone: A read error may account for a junction end that differs from germline. The same CDR3 arises from other DNA sequences in this sample as well. The V gene is TRBV4-1, the J gene TRBJ2-7, with 7 bases identical to TRBD1. CDR3 length: 14 residues. Per the germline V gene, CDR1 is MGHRA and CDR2 is YSYEKL. The CDR3 spells CASSPGQMNYEQYF. The CDR3 DNA sequence: TGCGCCAGCAGCCCGGGACAGATGAATTACGAACAGTACTTC.

The chain combines TRBV2 with TRBJ2-7; 10 bases match TRBD2. The CDR3 is 14 amino acids. Trimming cost V 10 bases and J 2 bases; bases outside gene matches: 8. The germline V gene encodes CDR1 SNHLY and CDR2 FYNNEI. DNA of the CDR3: TGTGCCACCGATAGGACTAGCGGAGCCTACGAGCAGTACTTC. This gives the protein CATDRTSGAYEQYF.

J is TRBJ2-5 and V is TRBV2; 8 nucleotides agree with TRBD1. Germline lookup yields CDR1 SNHLY and CDR2 FYNNEI. The CDR3 consists of 13 residues. J was trimmed by 5 bases and V by 7 bases; bases with no gene match: 6. This CDR3 is CASNRQGYETQYF. Written as DNA, the CDR3 is TGTGCCAGCAATAGACAGGGGTATGAGACCCAGTACTTC.

V is TRBV30 and J is TRBJ1-2; D not certain. V lost 3 bases to trimming and J lost 7 bases, with 21 bases between them. CDR1 is GTSNPN and CDR2 is SVGIG in the germline V gene (reference sequence). The CDR3 spans 15 residues. CDR3 DNA sequence: TGTGCCTGGAGGACCACGGGATCTCCGGGGTTTGGCTACACCTTC. As protein: CAWRTTGSPGFGYTF.

The chain is built from TRBV9 and TRBJ1-5; TRBD1 aligns across 7 bases. Germline V gene sequence: CDR1 SGDLS, CDR2 YYNGEE. Trimming took 1 base from V and 5 from J; bases not matched to a gene: 3. The CDR3 contains 14 residues. The CDR3 DNA sequence: TGTGCCAGCAGCGTAAGTCAGGGGGATCAGCCCCAGCATTTT. Its protein product is CASSVSQGDQPQHF.

The chain has TRBV7-9 and TRBJ1-2; D unclear. The CDR3 totals 15 residues. Trimming left V 1 base short and J 6 bases short, with 15 bases between. The V gene's germline CDR1 is SEHNR and CDR2 FQNEAQ (reference sequence). The CDR3 here is CASSLGEGTRDGYTF. As DNA, the CDR3 is TGTGCCAGCAGCTTAGGTGAGGGCACTCGGGATGGCTACACCTTC.

V gene TRBV7-2 combines with J gene TRBJ2-3; TRBD1 is a possible D gene (6 bases). The germline V gene has CDR1 SGHTA and CDR2 FQGNSA. This CDR3 spans 14 amino acids. The V and J ends lost 0 bases and 8 bases respectively, with 12 bases between them. CDR3 bases: TGTGCCAGCAGCTTAGCGGGGGCCCGACGTACGCAGTATTTT. Translating gives CASSLAGARRTQYF.

This chain uses TRBV5-6 with TRBJ1-1; D ambiguous. This CDR3 region has 14 residues. The germline V and J ends were trimmed by 4 bases and 4 bases, with 14 bases remaining between them. The germline V gene encodes CDR1 SGHDT and CDR2 YYEEEE. The CDR3 DNA is TGTGCCAGCAGCCGGTATACAGTCCTCACTGAAGCTTTCTTT. Amino acid sequence: CASSRYTVLTEAFF.

The rearrangement joins TRBV5-1 to TRBJ2-3; D unresolved. Germline V lookup: CDR1 SGHRS, CDR2 YFSETQ. V was shortened by 0 bases and J by 1 base, with 6 bases between the two germline ends. The CDR3 is 14 residues long. The CDR3 protein is CASSLELGTDTQYF. The CDR3 DNA follows: TGCGCCAGCAGCTTGGAGCTTGGCACAGATACGCAGTATTTT.

This clone was counted only a few times. Other nucleotide sequences in the sample specify the same CDR3. V is TRBV18 and J is TRBJ2-7, with TRBD1 identical over 7 bases. J gave up 1 base and V 3 bases, and 0 bases lay outside the gene matches. This CDR3 has 13 amino acids. Germline V gene data show CDR1 as KGHSH and CDR2 as LQKENI. DNA of the CDR3: TGTGCCAGCTCACCGGGACAGTCCTACGAGCAGTACTTC. Its protein product is CASSPGQSYEQYF.

The V call is TRBV19, the J call TRBJ1-1; 9 positions agree with TRBD1. Germline CDR1 reads LNHDA; CDR2 reads SQIVND (reference sequence). This CDR3 has 16 amino acids. The J segment lost 4 bases and the V segment lost 6 bases, leaving 12 bases of the junction unmatched. The CDR3: CASRRGQGGVGTEAFF. The CDR3 DNA follows: TGTGCCAGTAGAAGGGGACAGGGAGGGGTTGGCACTGAAGCTTTCTTT.

The chain carries TRBV6-6 and TRBJ1-6; 10 bases fit TRBD1. This CDR3 is 15 amino acids long. Germline V gene data show CDR1 as MNHNY and CDR2 as SVGAGI (reference sequence). The V and J ends lost 2 bases and 10 bases, in that order; junction bases with no gene match: 5. The chain's CDR3 is CASSYRDRGISPLHF. CDR3 nucleotide sequence: TGTGCCAGCAGTTACAGGGACAGGGGTATATCACCCCTCCACTTT.

This rearrangement joins TRBV2 to TRBJ2-7, with D hard to call. V shed 6 bases and J shed 4 bases, with 10 bases lying between them. The CDR3 covers 12 residues. Germline V gives CDR1 SNHLY, CDR2 FYNNEI. The CDR3 sequence is CASSPDKYEQYV. The DNA for the CDR3 is TGTGCCAGCAGCCCCGACAAGTACGAGCAGTACGTC.

This chain connects TRBV29-1 to TRBJ1-4; 7 nucleotides line up with TRBD1. V was pared by 6 bases and J by 3 bases, with 7 bases of the junction left unmatched. The CDR3 is 14 residues long. Per germline, CDR1 SQVTM and CDR2 ANQGSEA. The CDR3 loop is CSVAPTGANEKLFF. In DNA form, the CDR3 reads TGCAGCGTCGCACCTACAGGGGCTAATGAAAAACTGTTTTTT.

The CDR3 protein is CASSSGTSGSLQETQYF. The CDR3 DNA reads TGTGCCAGCAGCTCAGGGACTAGCGGGAGCTTACAAGAGACCCAGTACTTC. This sequence joins TRBV11-3 and TRBJ2-5; 14 bases align to TRBD2. The CDR3 length is 17 residues. The germline V gene has CDR1 SGHNT and CDR2 YENEEA. Losses at the gene ends were 4 bases for V and 2 bases for J; bases not matched to a gene: 6.

This clone was detected a few times. The chain uses TRBV10-1 and TRBJ2-1, with D possibly matching TRBD1 (6 bases). V shed 1 base and J shed 4 bases, with 8 bases lying between them. From germline, CDR1 is WNHNN and CDR2 SYGVQD (reference sequence). This CDR3 has 14 residues. The CDR3 protein is CASSEYRDYNEQFF. CDR3 bases: TGCGCCAGCAGTGAGTACAGGGATTACAATGAGCAGTTCTTC.

This chain connects TRBV6-6 to TRBJ1-1; TRBD1 agrees at 10 bases. J gave up 3 bases and V 8 bases, and 3 bases lay outside the gene matches. Germline values: CDR1 MNHNY, CDR2 SVGAGI (reference sequence). CDR3 length equals 13 residues. The DNA for the CDR3 is TGTGCCAGCGGGACAGGGGCGTACACTGAAGCTTTCTTT. Translating it yields CASGTGAYTEAFF.

This clone was seen only once. The chain couples TRBV6-1 to TRBJ2-5; 8 bases agree with TRBD1. There are 13 residues in the CDR3. Germline V gene data show CDR1 as MNHNS and CDR2 as SASEGT. V lost 8 bases to trimming and J lost 4 bases; unmatched junction nucleotides: 6. CDR3 loop: CASLVRGRETQYF. CDR3 nucleotides: TGTGCCAGCCTCGTCAGGGGGCGAGAGACCCAGTACTTC.

This clone was recorded a few times. The V call is TRBV6-1, the J call TRBJ2-1, with a possible D match to TRBD1 (6 bases). Germline V CDR1 and CDR2: MNHNS, SASEGT. The CDR3 sequence is 14 residues long. V lost 3 bases and J lost 8, with 14 bases in between. The CDR3 nucleotides read TGTGCCAGCAGTGATCGTGGGTGGGGGCATGAGCAGTTCTTC. This gives the protein CASSDRGWGHEQFF.

V gene TRBV7-2 combines with J gene TRBJ1-4, with D unclear. Germline V gene data show CDR1 as SGHTA and CDR2 as FQGNSA. Trimming took 5 bases from V and 7 from J, leaving 11 bases between them. The CDR3 has 13 amino acids. The CDR3 region is CASSTWTAEKLFF. The CDR3 coding sequence is TGTGCCAGCAGCACTTGGACTGCTGAAAAACTGTTTTTT.